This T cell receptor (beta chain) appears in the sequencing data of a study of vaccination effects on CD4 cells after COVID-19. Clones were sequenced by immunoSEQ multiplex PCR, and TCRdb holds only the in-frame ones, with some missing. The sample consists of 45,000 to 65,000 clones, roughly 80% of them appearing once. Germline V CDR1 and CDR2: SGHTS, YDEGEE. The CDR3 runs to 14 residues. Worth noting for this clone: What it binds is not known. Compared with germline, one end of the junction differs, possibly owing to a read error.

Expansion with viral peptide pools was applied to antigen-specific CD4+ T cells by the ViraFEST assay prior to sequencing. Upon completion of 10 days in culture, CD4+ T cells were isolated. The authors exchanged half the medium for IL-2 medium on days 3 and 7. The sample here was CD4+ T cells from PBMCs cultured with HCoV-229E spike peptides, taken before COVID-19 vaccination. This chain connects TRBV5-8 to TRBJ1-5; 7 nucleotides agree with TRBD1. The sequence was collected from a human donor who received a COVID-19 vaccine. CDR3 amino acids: CASSPSGGSQLQHF. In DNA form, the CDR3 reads TGTGCCAGCAGCCCCTCAGGGGGAAGTCAGCTCCAGCATTTT.